The rows below give T cell receptor beta chains drawn from one sample of a study of blood T cell repertoires in COVID-19. TCRdb's table, derived via immunoSEQ multiplex PCR, lists solely in-frame clones and lacks some. Among 120,000 to 150,000 clones listed, roughly nine tenths were seen once. Sequenced: peripheral blood. These receptors all come from a human donor in a cohort sampled during active COVID-19. The CDR3 runs from the conserved cysteine through the conserved F or W. D genes are given only for firm matches. Where a row states a size, it is once, few, many or the class of an expanded clone; other rows omit it.

j_gene: TRBJ2-1; d_gene: .; abundance: .; v_gene: TRBV9; CDR3aa: CASSVAGGQGGREQFF; CDR3nt: TGTGCCAGCAGCGTAGCCGGGGGCCAGGGGGGACGTGAGCAGTTCTTC
j_gene: TRBJ2-5; d_gene: .; abundance: once; v_gene: TRBV5-1; CDR3aa: CASSLGQGWETQYF; CDR3nt: TGCGCCAGCAGCTTGGGTCAGGGCTGGGAGACCCAGTACTTC
j_gene: TRBJ1-4; d_gene: .; abundance: once; v_gene: TRBV6-5; CDR3aa: CASTTTGVGEKLFF; CDR3nt: TGTGCCAGCACAACCACGGGAGTTGGTGAAAAACTGTTTTTT
j_gene: TRBJ1-5; d_gene: TRBD1; abundance: once; v_gene: TRBV7-2; CDR3aa: CASSLVGTGFSNQPQHF; CDR3nt: TGTGCCAGCAGCTTGGTGGGGACAGGGTTTAGCAATCAGCCCCAGCATTTT
j_gene: TRBJ1-5; d_gene: .; abundance: .; v_gene: TRBV7-2; CDR3aa: CASSLQGSGNQPQHF; CDR3nt: TGTGCCAGCAGCTTACAGGGGAGCGGCAATCAGCCCCAGCATTTT
j_gene: TRBJ2-5; d_gene: .; abundance: .; v_gene: TRBV7-2; CDR3aa: CASSVDKSQETQYF; CDR3nt: TGTGCCAGCAGCGTGGACAAGTCCCAAGAGACCCAGTACTTC
j_gene: TRBJ2-7; d_gene: .; abundance: .; v_gene: TRBV6-5; CDR3aa: CASSYYPTDEQYF; CDR3nt: TGTGCCAGCAGTTATTACCCTACCGACGAGCAGTACTTC
j_gene: TRBJ1-1; d_gene: TRBD1; abundance: .; v_gene: TRBV5-1; CDR3aa: CASSSSPTGGRPEAFF; CDR3nt: TGCGCCAGCAGCTCCTCCCCGACAGGGGGCAGGCCTGAAGCTTTCTTT
j_gene: TRBJ2-1; d_gene: TRBD1; abundance: .; v_gene: TRBV9; CDR3aa: CASSVASGQGVEEQFF; CDR3nt: TGTGCCAGCAGCGTAGCCTCGGGACAGGGAGTTGAGGAGCAGTTCTTC
j_gene: TRBJ2-1; d_gene: .; abundance: .; v_gene: TRBV7-2; CDR3aa: CASSFPTGGRGNEQFF; CDR3nt: TGTGCCAGCAGCTTTCCCACGGGGGGCCGGGGCAATGAGCAGTTCTTC
j_gene: TRBJ2-7; d_gene: .; abundance: .; v_gene: TRBV4-3; CDR3aa: CASSHGRSTGQYF; CDR3nt: TGCGCCAGCAGCCATGGCCGGAGTACGGGGCAGTACTTC
j_gene: TRBJ2-1; d_gene: TRBD2; abundance: .; v_gene: TRBV7-2; CDR3aa: CASSLGAPGGPHEQFF; CDR3nt: TGTGCCAGCAGCTTAGGGGCACCGGGGGGGCCGCATGAGCAGTTCTTC
j_gene: TRBJ2-2; d_gene: .; abundance: .; v_gene: TRBV5-1; CDR3aa: CASRPQINTGELFF; CDR3nt: TGCGCCAGCAGACCCCAGATTAACACCGGGGAGCTGTTTTTT
j_gene: TRBJ1-1; d_gene: TRBD1; abundance: .; v_gene: TRBV11-2; CDR3aa: CASSLGGTGNTEAFF; CDR3nt: TGTGCCAGCAGTTTGGGTGGGACAGGGAACACTGAAGCTTTCTTT